The present entry profiles one T cell receptor beta chain with its context. In this sample, this clonotype turned up many times. Its antigen target is currently unknown. No clone much larger than this one lies a single base away; base qualities are absent. The data belong to a study of T cell repertoires in cytomegalovirus infection (dated by TCRdb to about 2019). Regarding the complete study: Because public TCR beta signatures pointed to carriage of CMV infection together with the matching HLA type, the HLA type of each donor mattered for the analysis. On the study overall, not on this receptor specifically: Cumulative frequency of public TCR beta family members discriminated carriers of CMV infection plus the relevant HLA type in this cohort and an independent approximately 350-donor cohort. The ex vivo response was dominated by HLA-C-restricted CMV-specific TCR beta clonotypes, which also provided the single most frequent clonotype in two of eight donors.

The germline V gene gives CDR1 as SGHTA and CDR2 as FQGNSA. From the cysteine up to the phenylalanine, the CDR3 has a length of 15 residues. Here the CDR3 DNA is all that survives: 45 bases in frame from base 1. Trimming takes 5 bases from V and 1 base from J, and the germline ends sit 12 bases apart. Sequenced using an Illumina HiSeq 1500. TCRdb trimmed public reads at Q25 via fastp, called clones via MiXCR and kept in-frame beta chains. Every entry covers one CDR3 protein and lists the most common genes and DNA from its rows. The sample table holds 150,000 to 200,000 distinct CDR3 sequences, of which around 15% were seen once. Jointly, the top ten make up about a quarter of the sample.

The rearranged chain carries TRBV7-2 and TRBJ1-5, with the D gene not confidently named. Sequenced sample: PBMCs. The origin of this receptor is a human donor in good health (CMV status not recorded). Some clones in this sample may be carry-over from other donors' samples. The bases are TGTGCCAGCAGCCTAGAGGGAACGAGCAATCAGCCCCAGCATTTT. Its protein product is CASSLEGTSNQPQHF.